This T cell receptor beta chain derives from a study of CD8 T cells in ankylosing spondylitis. Trimming pared 8 bases from V and 3 bases from J, leaving 16 bases between. Germline V lookup: CDR1 MNHEY, CDR2 SVGEGT. The CDR3 runs 14 residues. This clonotype was seen repeatedly, ten times or more. TCRdb analysed the 5' RACE reads with MiXCR anew, one entry per CDR3 protein. Counted here are about 320,000 distinct CDR3 sequences, under 14% occurring once; the ten biggest clones make up roughly 9.2%. The TCR originated in a female donor with ankylosing spondylitis or in good health (not recorded which). Sequencing was done on a sample of blood, either unsorted or a sorted T cell fraction (not recorded which). The chain couples TRBV6-2 or TRBV6-3 to TRBJ1-1; D not certain. The CDR3 loop is CASRRFEGYTEAFF. The DNA for the CDR3 is TGTGCCAGCCGCCGATTTGAGGGCTACACTGAAGCTTTCTTT.